The rows below give T cell receptor beta chains drawn from one sample of a study of blood T cell repertoires in COVID-19. Repertoires were generated with immunoSEQ multiplex PCR, while TCRdb's copy carries only in-frame clones and drops some. The data contain 55,000 to 85,000 clones, 81% of them singletons. The sample was peripheral blood. These receptors were obtained from a woman in her sixties or seventies with acute or convalescent COVID-19. Each CDR3 is given with its conserved first and last residue. The D gene is left open where the match is weak.

V gene,CDR3 length,J gene,D gene,CDR3 DNA,CDR3 protein
TRBV4-3,15,TRBJ2-5,TRBD1,TGCGCCAGCAGCCAAGGACAGGGCGTTTGGGAGACCCAGTACTTC,CASSQGQGVWETQYF
TRBV18,14,TRBJ2-7,TRBD1,TGTGCCAGCTCACCCGGGACAGGTCCCTACGAGCAGTACTTC,CASSPGTGPYEQYF
TRBV16,15,TRBJ1-1,TRBD1,TGTGCCAGCAGCGAACAGGGGGCGGCGAACACTGAAGCTTTCTTT,CASSEQGAANTEAFF
TRBV7-2,16,TRBJ2-1,TRBD1,TGTGCCAGCAGCTTGGCGGGGACAGGGGCAGTTAATGAGCAGTTCTTC,CASSLAGTGAVNEQFF
TRBV19,20,TRBJ2-1,TRBD2,TGTGCCAGTAGCCGCCCCCGGGGCGGGAGTTCCTATAGCTCCTACAATGAGCAGTTCTTC,CASSRPRGGSSYSSYNEQFF
TRBV5-1,15,TRBJ2-7,TRBD1,TGCGCCAGCAGCTTGACGGACAGGGAAACCTACGAGCAGTACTTC,CASSLTDRETYEQYF
TRBV28,17,TRBJ2-1,TRBD1,TGTGCCAGCAGTTCCCCAACGGGACAGGGGACCGACAATGAGCAGTTCTTC,CASSSPTGQGTDNEQFF
TRBV5-6,15,TRBJ2-2,TRBD1,TGTGCCAGCAGCTTCGGGACAGCCAACACCGGGGAGCTGTTTTTT,CASSFGTANTGELFF
TRBV12-3/TRBV12-4,13,TRBJ2-1,NA,TGTGCCAGCAGCGCCACTAGGGTAGGTGAGCAGTTCTTC,CASSATRVGEQFF
TRBV27,17,TRBJ2-6,TRBD1,TGTGCCAGCAGTTCCCCTTCGGACAGGGGAAAGGCCAACGTCCTGACTTTC,CASSSPSDRGKANVLTF
TRBV28,12,TRBJ2-1,TRBD1,TGTGCCAGCAGTTTGGAGACAGGGTTCAAGTTCTTC,CASSLETGFKFF
TRBV12-3/TRBV12-4,12,TRBJ1-2,NA,TGTGCCAGCAGTTTTACGGTCGGGGGCTACACCTTC,CASSFTVGGYTF
TRBV15,16,TRBJ2-4,NA,TGTGCCACCAGCGTCCACGGCCGGTCTAGCAAAAACATTCAGTACTTC,CATSVHGRSSKNIQYF
TRBV7-8,14,TRBJ2-1,NA,TGTGCCAGCAAAGGTAGCGGTGCCTACAATGAGCAGTTCTTC,CASKGSGAYNEQFF
TRBV2,12,TRBJ1-1,NA,TGTGCCAGCACCGGGGGAGGGGGAGAAGCTTTCTTT,CASTGGGGEAFF
TRBV18,14,TRBJ2-1,TRBD1,TGTGCCAGCTCACCCAATACAGGGGGCGGGGAGCAGTTCTTC,CASSPNTGGGEQFF
TRBV5-1,12,TRBJ1-4,NA,TGCGCCAGCAGTTCCGACAACGAAAAACTGTTTTTT,CASSSDNEKLFF